This T cell receptor (beta chain) was sequenced in a study of PD-1 blockade in classical Hodgkin lymphoma (dated by TCRdb to about 2020). Some background on the complete study: Nivolumab dosing was 3 mg/kg intravenously every 2 weeks, continuing until either disease progression or unacceptable toxicity. To define a peripheral blood immune signature of response to PD-1 blockade in classical Hodgkin lymphoma, the study combined TCR beta sequencing with CyTOF. General findings and caveats noted by the study authors: Trial patients with a complete response had baseline diversity similar to that of newly diagnosed patients, while partial responders and progressors had significantly lower diversity. The study covered only a single clinical trial cohort, and the causes of the repertoire differences, possibly disease activity or prior therapy, were still not defined. Newly diagnosed patients were reported to have lower baseline TCR diversity than healthy donors, and relapsed/refractory patients were reported to have lower baseline TCR diversity still. Lower diversity was seen in patients whose nivolumab began less than 1 year after ASCT, and these patients were left out of later analyses so that immune reconstitution would not confound the results. By C4D1, a significant rise was seen in CD4+ TCR diversity but not in CD8+ TCR diversity (p=0.0027 vs p=0.16), and the rise was most apparent among complete responders (p=0.02).

The time point label for this specimen denotes: cycle 4 day 1 (C4D1), after five to seven weeks of nivolumab. Every trial patient had relapsed following autologous stem cell transplantation, and prior brentuximab vedotin exposure was what differed among cohorts A, B and C. The trial cohort was composed of around 60 patients with relapsed/refractory classical Hodgkin lymphoma, for whom complete response, partial response or progressive disease was recorded as best overall response. Trial patients were treated with single-agent nivolumab in the multi-cohort phase II CheckMate 205 trial. An independent review committee assessed best overall response by applying the 2007 International Working Group response criteria. Trial PBMCs were collected immediately before nivolumab initiation (C1D1) and during therapy at cycle 2 day 1 and cycle 4 day 1. Peripheral blood was collected in 8 mL Vacutainer Cell Preparation Tubes, from which PBMCs were isolated by centrifugation and then cryopreserved.

Genomic DNA was extracted with the Qiagen DNeasy kit from unsorted PBMCs and from negatively selected CD4+ and CD8+ fractions. TCR beta CDR3 regions were amplified by immunoSEQ multiplex PCR using primers annealing to V and J segments. A synthetic immune receptor repertoire was used to minimize amplification bias, and any residual bias was removed computationally once sequencing was done. The paper's data handling went like this. Custom Python scripts were used to quantify repertoire diversity as the Shannon entropy index. Unsorted, CD4+ and CD8+ repertoires were analyzed separately, except in combined analyses where CD4+ and CD8+ sequences were merged in silico. A clone counted as expanded when the clone's frequency after treatment rose at least 2-fold relative to C1D1, and clones undetected at baseline were given a pseudocount of 0.5. Clones with 0 or 1 copy at C1D1 were defined as singleton clones, while clones with 2 or more copies were defined as non-singleton clones. Clones expanded in unsorted samples were annotated as CD4+, CD8+ or unknown by matching protein sequences in sorted samples from the same patient. Wilcoxon tests on paired samples were used to test diversity changes from C1D1 to C4D1. TCRdb retrieved this table from immuneACCESS and kept in-frame rearrangements only. Not all clones are present; in checked studies, unresolved V genes account for under half, and no reason is known for the remainder. D and trimming were read from the DNA, whereas the V and J calls and clone size are those reported in that table. A total of roughly 15,000 clones appear in this sample, approximately 78% of them only once. The ten largest clones add up to 16% of the sample.

On this clone itself: Its antigen specificity is not known. Base-call qualities are not available, and no considerably larger clone is one nucleotide away.

Unmatched junction bases come to 9, with V trimmed by 6 bases and J by 7 bases. The CDR3 spans 15 residues, from the cysteine through the phenylalanine. This entry keeps only the CDR3 DNA: 45 bases, framed from base 1. Via the germline V gene (reference sequence), CDR1 is MNHEY and CDR2 SMNVEV. The source is a human donor with classical Hodgkin lymphoma. The chain is encoded by TRBV27 joined to TRBJ1-6, with 7 junctional bases fitting TRBD1. This sample comprised peripheral blood mononuclear cells (PBMCs), obtained before the fourth cycle of nivolumab. The bases are TGTGCCAGCAGCCTTACGGGACAGACCAATTCACCCCTCCACTTT. This sequence encodes CASSLTGQTNSPLHF.